This T cell receptor beta chain was obtained from a study of vaccination and CD4 T cells after COVID-19. Study summary: Investigators took post-vaccine samples a median 72 days after dose two, within a range of 14 to 241. General study points: The median proportion of reactive clones detected only post-vaccination in convalescent patients was roughly 90%.

The V gene end was trimmed by 0 bases and the J gene end by 4 bases; junction bases not matched to a gene: 6. Germline V gene lookup returns CDR1 SNHLY and CDR2 FYNNEI. This CDR3 is built from 16 residues. At the Johns Hopkins FTIC core, DNA taken from cultured CD4+ T cells was sequenced by way of the Oncomine TCR Beta short-read assay. Each CDR3 protein is one row after TCRdb ran MiXCR on the PCR reads. The sample has around 15,000 distinct CDR3 sequences, under 85% seen once. Treatment meaning: approximately 10-day PBMC culture with coronavirus spike peptide pools or control peptides (ViraFEST assay). Positive PCR tests came between March and December 2020, ahead of the US Alpha, Beta and Delta variants. Details on this clonotype: Its antigen is unidentified.

The sequence was collected from a human donor who had recovered from COVID-19. The V call is TRBV2, the J call TRBJ2-5; 9 bases map to TRBD2. Sequenced sample: CD4+ T cells from blood, cultured in vitro. In nucleotides, the CDR3 is TGTGCCAGCAGTGAAGCGGTAGCGGGAGTGACAGAGACCCAGTACTTC. Its protein product is CASSEAVAGVTETQYF. Based on the CDR3 plus reference TRBV2 and TRBJ2-5, the full variable domain is EPEVTQTPSHQVTQMGQEVILRCVPISNHLYFYWYRQILGQKVEFLVSFYNNEISEKSEIFDDQFSVERPDGSNFTLKIRSTKLEDSAMYFCASSEAVAGVTETQYFGPGTRLLVL.